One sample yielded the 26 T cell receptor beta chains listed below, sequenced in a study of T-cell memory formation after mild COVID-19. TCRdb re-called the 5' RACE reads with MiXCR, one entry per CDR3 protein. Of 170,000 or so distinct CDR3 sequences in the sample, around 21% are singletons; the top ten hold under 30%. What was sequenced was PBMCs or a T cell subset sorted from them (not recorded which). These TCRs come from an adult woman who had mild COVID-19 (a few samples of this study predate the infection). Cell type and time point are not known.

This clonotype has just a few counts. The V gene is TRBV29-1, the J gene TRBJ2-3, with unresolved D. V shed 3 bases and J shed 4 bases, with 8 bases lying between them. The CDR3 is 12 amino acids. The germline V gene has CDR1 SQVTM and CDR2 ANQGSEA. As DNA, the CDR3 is TGCAGCGTTGAGGGCACCTCAGATACGCAGTATTTT. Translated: CSVEGTSDTQYF.

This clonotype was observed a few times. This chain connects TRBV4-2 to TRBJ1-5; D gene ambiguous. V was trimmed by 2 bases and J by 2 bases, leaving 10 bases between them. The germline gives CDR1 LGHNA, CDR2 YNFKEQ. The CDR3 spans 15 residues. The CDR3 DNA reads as TGTGCCAGCAGCCAATCTCAGTTGGGCAATCAGCCCCAGCATTTT. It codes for CASSQSQLGNQPQHF.

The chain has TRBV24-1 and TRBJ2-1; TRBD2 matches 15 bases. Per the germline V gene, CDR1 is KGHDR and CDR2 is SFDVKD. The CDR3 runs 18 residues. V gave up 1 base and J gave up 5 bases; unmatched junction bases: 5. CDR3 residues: CATSDFARTSGRDNEQFF. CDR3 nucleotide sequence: TGTGCCACCAGTGATTTTGCACGGACTAGCGGGAGGGACAATGAGCAGTTCTTC.

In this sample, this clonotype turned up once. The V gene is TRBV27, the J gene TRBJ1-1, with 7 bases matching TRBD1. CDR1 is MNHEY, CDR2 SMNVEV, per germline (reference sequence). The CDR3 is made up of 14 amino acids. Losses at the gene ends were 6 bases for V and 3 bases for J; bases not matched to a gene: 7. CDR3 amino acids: CASSLYRGHTEAFF. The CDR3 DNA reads TGTGCCAGCAGCCTGTACAGGGGTCACACTGAAGCTTTCTTT.

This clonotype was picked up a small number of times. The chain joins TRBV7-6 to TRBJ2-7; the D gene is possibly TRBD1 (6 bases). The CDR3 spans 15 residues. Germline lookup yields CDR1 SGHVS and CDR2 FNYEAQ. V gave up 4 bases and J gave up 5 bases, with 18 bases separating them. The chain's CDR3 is CASSSRPYRADEQYF. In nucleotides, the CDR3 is TGTGCCAGCAGCTCACGCCCGTACAGGGCGGACGAGCAGTACTTC.

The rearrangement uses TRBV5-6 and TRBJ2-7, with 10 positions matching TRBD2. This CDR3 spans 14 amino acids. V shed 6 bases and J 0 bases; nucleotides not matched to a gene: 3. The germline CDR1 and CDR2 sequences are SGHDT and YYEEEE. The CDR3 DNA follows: TGTGCCAGCATACTAGCGGGGATCTCCTACGAGCAGTACTTC. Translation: CASILAGISYEQYF.

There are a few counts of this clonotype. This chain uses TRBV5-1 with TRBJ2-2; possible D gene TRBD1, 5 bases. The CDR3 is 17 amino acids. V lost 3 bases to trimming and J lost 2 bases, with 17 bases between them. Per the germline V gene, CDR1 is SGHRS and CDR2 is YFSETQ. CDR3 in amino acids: CASSSPDRWGNTGELFF. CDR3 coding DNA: TGCGCCAGCAGCTCCCCAGACAGATGGGGAAACACCGGGGAGCTGTTTTTT. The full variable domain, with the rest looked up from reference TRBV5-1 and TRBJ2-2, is KAGVTQTPRYLIKTRGQQVTLSCSPISGHRSVSWYQQTPGQGLQFLFEYFSETQRNKGNFPGRFSGRQFSNSRSEMNVSTLELGDSALYLCASSSPDRWGNTGELFFGEGSRLTVL.

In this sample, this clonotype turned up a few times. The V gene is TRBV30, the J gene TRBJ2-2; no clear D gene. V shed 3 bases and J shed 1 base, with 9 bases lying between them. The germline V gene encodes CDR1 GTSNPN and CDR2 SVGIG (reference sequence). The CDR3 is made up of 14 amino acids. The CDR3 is CAWRGGGNTGELFF. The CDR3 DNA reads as TGTGCCTGGAGAGGCGGTGGGAACACCGGGGAGCTGTTTTTT.

CDR3 nucleotides: TGTGCCAGCAGCCAAGAAGGGGGTTATCAGCCCCAGCATTTT. Its protein product is CASSQEGGYQPQHF. The V and J genes are TRBV3-1 and TRBJ1-5; maybe TRBD1 (6 bases). CDR3 length equals 14 residues. Germline V gives CDR1 LGHDT, CDR2 YNNKEL (reference sequence). With 0 bases removed from V and 5 bases from J, the gap between germline ends came to 8 bases.

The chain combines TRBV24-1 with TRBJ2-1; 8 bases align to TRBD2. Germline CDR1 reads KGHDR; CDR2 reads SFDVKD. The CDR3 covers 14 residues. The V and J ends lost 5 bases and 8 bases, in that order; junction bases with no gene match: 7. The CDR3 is CATSAFGTRYEQFF. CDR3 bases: TGTGCCACCAGTGCCTTCGGGACTAGGTATGAGCAGTTCTTC.

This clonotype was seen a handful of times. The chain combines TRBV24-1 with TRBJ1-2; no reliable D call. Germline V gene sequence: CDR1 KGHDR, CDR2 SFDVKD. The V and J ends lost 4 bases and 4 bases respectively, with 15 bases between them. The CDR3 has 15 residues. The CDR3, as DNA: TGTGCCACCAGTGACACGACGACCGATATCTATGGCTACACCTTC. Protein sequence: CATSDTTTDIYGYTF.

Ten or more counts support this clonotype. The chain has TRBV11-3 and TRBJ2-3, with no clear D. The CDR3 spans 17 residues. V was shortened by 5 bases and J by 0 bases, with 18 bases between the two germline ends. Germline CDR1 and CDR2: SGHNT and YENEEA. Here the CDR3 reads CASSPMRGSSSTDTQYF. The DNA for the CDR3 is TGTGCCAGCAGCCCGATGAGAGGTTCGTCGAGCACAGATACGCAGTATTTT. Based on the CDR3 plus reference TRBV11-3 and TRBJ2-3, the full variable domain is EAGVVQSPRYKIIEKKQPVAFWCNPISGHNTLYWYLQNLGQGPELLIRYENEEAVDDSQLPKDRFSAERLKGVDSTLKIQPAELGDSAVYLCASSPMRGSSSTDTQYFGPGTRLTVL.

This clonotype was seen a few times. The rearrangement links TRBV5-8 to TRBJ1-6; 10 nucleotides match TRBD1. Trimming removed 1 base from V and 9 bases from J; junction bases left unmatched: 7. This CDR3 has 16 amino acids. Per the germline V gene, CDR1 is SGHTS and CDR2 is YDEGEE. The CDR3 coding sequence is TGTGCCAGCAGCTTGACGTCCCGGGACAGGGGTTCACCCCTCCACTTT. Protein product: CASSLTSRDRGSPLHF.

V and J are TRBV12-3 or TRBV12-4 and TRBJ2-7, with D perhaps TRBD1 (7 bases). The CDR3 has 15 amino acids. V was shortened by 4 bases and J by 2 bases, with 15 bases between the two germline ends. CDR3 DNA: TGTGCCAGCAGTTGGGGGGAGACAGGGACCTACGAGCAGTACTTC. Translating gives CASSWGETGTYEQYF.

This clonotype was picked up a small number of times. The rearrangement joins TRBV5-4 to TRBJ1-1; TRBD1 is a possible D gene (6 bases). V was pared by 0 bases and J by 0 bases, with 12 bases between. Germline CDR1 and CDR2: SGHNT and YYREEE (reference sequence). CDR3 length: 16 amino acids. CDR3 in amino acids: CASSLAATGVNTEAFF. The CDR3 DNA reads TGTGCCAGCAGCTTGGCCGCGACAGGAGTGAACACTGAAGCTTTCTTT.

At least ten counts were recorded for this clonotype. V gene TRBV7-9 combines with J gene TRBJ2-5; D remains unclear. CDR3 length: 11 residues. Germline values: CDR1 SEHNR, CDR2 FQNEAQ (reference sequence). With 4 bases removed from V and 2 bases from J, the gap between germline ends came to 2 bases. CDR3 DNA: TGTGCCAGCAGCTCGCAAGAGACCCAGTACTTC. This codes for CASSSQETQYF.

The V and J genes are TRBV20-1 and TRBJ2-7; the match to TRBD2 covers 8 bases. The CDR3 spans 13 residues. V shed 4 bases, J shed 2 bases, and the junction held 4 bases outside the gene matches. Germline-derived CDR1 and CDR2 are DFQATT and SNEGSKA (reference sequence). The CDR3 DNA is TGCAGTGCTAAAAAGCGGGGGACCTACGAGCAGTACTTC. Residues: CSAKKRGTYEQYF.

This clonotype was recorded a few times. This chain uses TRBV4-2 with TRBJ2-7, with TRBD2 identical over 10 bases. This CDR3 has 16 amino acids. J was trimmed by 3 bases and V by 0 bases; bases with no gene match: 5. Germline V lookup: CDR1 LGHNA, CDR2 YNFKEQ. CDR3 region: CASSQDSPSGGYEQYF. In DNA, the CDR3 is TGTGCCAGCAGCCAAGATTCTCCTAGCGGGGGCTACGAGCAGTACTTC.

The CDR3 DNA reads as TGTGCCAGCAGTCTGCAAGAAAACTACGAGCAGTACTTC. Protein sequence: CASSLQENYEQYF. The chain links TRBV27 to TRBJ2-7, with D hard to call. Trimming pared 5 bases from V and 3 bases from J, leaving 11 bases between. This CDR3 is built from 13 residues. Looked up from germline, CDR1 is MNHEY and CDR2 is SMNVEV (reference sequence).

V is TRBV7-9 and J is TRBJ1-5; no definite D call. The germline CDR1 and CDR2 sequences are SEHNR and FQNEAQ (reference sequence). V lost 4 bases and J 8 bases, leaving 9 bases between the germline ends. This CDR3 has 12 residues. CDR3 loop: CASSSPSEPQHF. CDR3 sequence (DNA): TGTGCCAGCAGCTCCCCATCTGAGCCCCAGCATTTT.

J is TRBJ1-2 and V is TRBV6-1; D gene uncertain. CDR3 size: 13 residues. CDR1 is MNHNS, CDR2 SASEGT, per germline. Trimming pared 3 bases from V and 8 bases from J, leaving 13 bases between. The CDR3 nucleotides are TGTGCCAGCAGTGACCTCCCTAGCTACGGCTACACCTTC. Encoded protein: CASSDLPSYGYTF.

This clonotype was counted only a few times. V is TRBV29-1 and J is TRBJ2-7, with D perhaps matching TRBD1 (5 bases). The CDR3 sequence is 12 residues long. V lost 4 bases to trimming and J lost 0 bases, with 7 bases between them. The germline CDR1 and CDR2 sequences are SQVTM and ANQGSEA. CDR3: CSVARDSYEQYF. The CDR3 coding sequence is TGCAGCGTTGCCAGGGACTCCTACGAGCAGTACTTC.

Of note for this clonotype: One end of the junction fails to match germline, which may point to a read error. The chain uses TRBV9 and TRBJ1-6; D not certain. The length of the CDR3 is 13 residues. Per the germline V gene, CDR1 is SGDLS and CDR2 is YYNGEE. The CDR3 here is CASSVGDETSMSF. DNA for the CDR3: TGTGCCAGCAGCGTAGGAGACGAGACTTCCATGTCCTTT.

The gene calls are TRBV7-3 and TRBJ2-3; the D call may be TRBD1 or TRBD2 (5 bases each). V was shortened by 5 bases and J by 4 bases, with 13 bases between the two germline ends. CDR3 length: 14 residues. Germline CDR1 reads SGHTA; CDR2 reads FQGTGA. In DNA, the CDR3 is TGTGCCAGCAGCCGCGCCGGGGCGTCAGATACGCAGTATTTT. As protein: CASSRAGASDTQYF.

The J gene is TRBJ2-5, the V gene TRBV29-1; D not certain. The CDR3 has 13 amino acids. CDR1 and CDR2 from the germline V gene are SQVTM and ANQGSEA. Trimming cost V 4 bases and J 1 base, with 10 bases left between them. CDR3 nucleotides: TGCAGCGTTGCATGGGTCGCCCAAGAGACCCAGTACTTC. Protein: CSVAWVAQETQYF.

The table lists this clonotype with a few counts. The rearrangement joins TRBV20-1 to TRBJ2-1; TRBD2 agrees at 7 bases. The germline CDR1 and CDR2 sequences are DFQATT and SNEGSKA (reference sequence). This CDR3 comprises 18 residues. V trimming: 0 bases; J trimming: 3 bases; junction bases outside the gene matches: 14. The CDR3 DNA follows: TGCAGTGCTAGAGATCCGACCGGCGGCGGGGGTCTCTACAATGAGCAGTTCTTC. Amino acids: CSARDPTGGGGLYNEQFF.